The 19 T cell receptor beta chains in this list originate from one sample, sequenced in a study of blood T cell repertoires in COVID-19. Produced via immunoSEQ multiplex PCR; TCRdb's table is partial and in-frame only. Here the sample spans around 230,000 clones, under 90% being singletons. Sequencing input: peripheral blood. The source is a middle-aged woman with active or convalescent COVID-19.

The rearrangement joins TRBV19 to TRBJ2-7; 7 bases map to TRBD2. The V gene end was trimmed by 2 bases and the J gene end by 3 bases; junction bases not matched to a gene: 10. The germline V gene has CDR1 LNHDA and CDR2 SQIVND (reference sequence). The CDR3 contains 16 residues. The DNA of the CDR3 is TGTGCCAGTAGTATATCAGGCCTAGCGGCCTTCTACGAGCAGTACTTC. Protein product: CASSISGLAAFYEQYF.

This rearrangement joins TRBV30 to TRBJ1-2; no clear D. Germline CDR1 GTSNPN, CDR2 SVGIG (reference sequence). The V end lost 5 bases, the J end lost 3 bases, and 16 bases lay between the germline ends. The CDR3 consists of 14 residues. The CDR3 reads CAWVGGLGDYGYTF. CDR3 coding DNA: TGTGCCTGGGTGGGTGGCCTGGGAGACTATGGCTACACCTTC.

This clone was seen a single time. J is TRBJ2-5 and V is TRBV6-1; TRBD2 matches 7 bases. Trimming at V came to 1 base and at J to 4 bases, leaving 12 bases not matched to a gene. Germline-derived CDR1 and CDR2 are MNHNS and SASEGT. This CDR3 is built from 17 residues. CDR3 DNA sequence: TGTGCCAGCAGTGAAGGGGCAACGGGCGGGGGTGGAGAGACCCAGTACTTC. This translates into CASSEGATGGGGETQYF.

V usage is TRBV5-1 and J usage is TRBJ2-1; no firm D call. This CDR3 spans 15 amino acids. Germline assignment: CDR1 SGHRS and CDR2 YFSETQ. V lost 4 bases to trimming and J lost 0 bases, with 11 bases between them. CDR3 bases: TGCGCCAGCAGCCCGAGTCCTATCTCCTACAATGAGCAGTTCTTC. It translates to CASSPSPISYNEQFF. The full variable domain, its missing parts supplied by reference TRBV5-1 and TRBJ2-1, is KAGVTQTPRYLIKTRGQQVTLSCSPISGHRSVSWYQQTPGQGLQFLFEYFSETQRNKGNFPGRFSGRQFSNSRSEMNVSTLELGDSALYLCASSPSPISYNEQFFGPGTRLTVL.

The V call is TRBV24-1, the J call TRBJ2-3; 9 bases match TRBD1. CDR1 is KGHDR, CDR2 SFDVKD, per germline. The V and J ends lost 1 base and 3 bases, in that order; junction bases with no gene match: 10. The CDR3 length is 18 residues. The CDR3 DNA sequence: TGTGCCACCAGTGATTTTGGCCACAGGGGGCGCGTTACAGATACGCAGTATTTT. Its translation: CATSDFGHRGRVTDTQYF.

V usage is TRBV5-1 and J usage is TRBJ1-1, with 9 positions matching TRBD1. V gave up 2 bases and J gave up 1 base; unmatched junction bases: 9. Germline loops: CDR1 SGHRS, CDR2 YFSETQ. The length of the CDR3 is 17 residues. CDR3 region: CASSLPYRGRANTEAFF. In DNA form, the CDR3 reads TGCGCCAGCAGCTTACCCTACAGGGGGCGCGCGAACACTGAAGCTTTCTTT.

The chain links TRBV7-9 to TRBJ2-3; TRBD2 matches 9 bases. V dropped 3 bases and J dropped 1; count of bases not matched to a gene: 2. The germline gives CDR1 SEHNR, CDR2 FQNEAQ (reference sequence). This CDR3 has 15 residues. This chain's CDR3 is CASSFEREGTDTQYF. CDR3 bases: TGTGCCAGCAGCTTTGAGCGGGAGGGCACAGATACGCAGTATTTT.

The chain joins TRBV14 to TRBJ1-3; D is perhaps TRBD1 (6 bases). Germline assignment: CDR1 SGHDN and CDR2 FVKESK. The CDR3 spans 18 residues. With 4 bases removed from V and 0 bases from J, the gap between germline ends came to 19 bases. CDR3: CASSRLPKGTFSGNTIYF. CDR3 nucleotide sequence: TGTGCCAGCAGCCGACTACCCAAGGGGACATTCTCTGGAAACACCATATATTTT. The variable domain in full, with the rest retrieved from reference TRBV14 and TRBJ1-3, is EAGVTQFPSHSVIEKGQTVTLRCDPISGHDNLYWYRRVMGKEIKFLLHFVKESKQDESGMPNNRFLAERTGGTYSTLKVQPAELEDSGVYFCASSRLPKGTFSGNTIYFGEGSWLTVV.

This sequence joins TRBV2 and TRBJ2-7, with TRBD1 identical over 8 bases. CDR3 length equals 16 residues. Germline values: CDR1 SNHLY, CDR2 FYNNEI. V shed 6 bases, J shed 2 bases, and the junction held 12 bases outside the gene matches. The chain's CDR3 is CASSQGVRGPPYEQYF. CDR3 coding DNA: TGTGCCAGCAGCCAAGGGGTCAGGGGGCCTCCCTACGAGCAGTACTTC.

V gene TRBV28 combines with J gene TRBJ1-5; 8 nucleotides align to TRBD1. With 3 bases clipped from V and 5 bases from J, the junction kept 9 bases outside the gene matches. CDR3 length: 16 residues. In germline, CDR1 is MDHEN, CDR2 SYDVKM. CDR3: CASSFLPGTGDQPQHF. The CDR3 DNA is TGTGCCAGCAGTTTTCTCCCAGGGACAGGAGATCAGCCCCAGCATTTT.

This sequence joins TRBV11-3 and TRBJ2-7, with a tentative D call TRBD2 (7 bases). Trimming cost V 3 bases and J 5 bases, with 14 bases left between them. The CDR3 length is 14 residues. Per the germline V gene, CDR1 is SGHNT and CDR2 is YENEEA. CDR3 nucleotide sequence: TGTGCCAGCAGCTTCGGGGGGCTGGTAAACGAGCAGTACTTC. Residues: CASSFGGLVNEQYF.

The V and J genes are TRBV21-1 and TRBJ2-1; TRBD1, the table's D call, lacks a check against the DNA. TRBV21-1 is a known pseudogene. The CDR3 is 16 residues long. CDR3 sequence: CASIHNPQGRSNEQFF. DNA for the CDR3: TGTGCCAGCATCCACAACCCGCAGGGCCGTAGCAATGAGCAGTTCTTC.

J is TRBJ1-6 and V is TRBV6-4, with D unclear. Trimming left V 6 bases short and J 8 bases short, with 11 bases between. The CDR3 sequence is 13 residues long. From germline, CDR1 is MRHNA and CDR2 SNTAGT. CDR3 amino acids: CASREEGDSPLHF. Here the CDR3 DNA reads TGTGCCAGCAGGGAGGAGGGAGATTCACCCCTCCACTTT.

In this sample, this clone turned up a few times. This chain joins TRBV4-1 and TRBJ1-5; no clear D. The germline V gene has CDR1 MGHRA and CDR2 YSYEKL. The V end was cut by 5 bases, the J end by 11 bases, with 16 bases between. CDR3 length equals 13 residues. The chain's CDR3 is CASSYPTGEAQHF. The CDR3 region has the DNA TGCGCCAGCAGCTATCCGACCGGGGAAGCCCAGCATTTT.

The chain links TRBV14 to TRBJ2-3; D possibly corresponds to TRBD2 (5 bases). The CDR3 totals 16 residues. Germline assignment: CDR1 SGHDN and CDR2 FVKESK. V was clipped by 0 bases and J by 6 bases, with 16 bases between them. The CDR3 loop is CASSQEHGERDDTQYF. The CDR3 bases are TGTGCCAGCAGCCAAGAGCACGGGGAAAGAGACGATACGCAGTATTTT.

This clone has ten or more counts. The CDR3 loop is CASSDRDRGRGYTF. The CDR3 DNA reads TGTGCCAGCAGCGACCGGGACAGGGGACGGGGCTACACCTTC. The genes are TRBV3-1 (or the pseudogene TRBV3-2) and TRBJ1-2; TRBD1 aligns across 10 bases. The germline V gene has CDR1 LGHDT and CDR2 YNNKEL (reference sequence). With 5 bases clipped from V and 8 bases from J, the junction kept 8 bases outside the gene matches. This CDR3 has 14 amino acids.

The V gene is TRBV4-2, the J gene TRBJ2-7; TRBD2 agrees at 8 bases. Germline trimming cut 4 bases from V and 2 bases from J; bases unmatched to any gene: 10. Germline V gene lookup returns CDR1 LGHNA and CDR2 YNFKEQ. The CDR3 totals 16 residues. The CDR3 sequence is CASSREMAGGTYEQYF. The CDR3 DNA reads TGTGCCAGCAGCCGAGAGATGGCGGGGGGCACCTACGAGCAGTACTTC.

This clone was found a few times. The rearrangement links TRBV5-1 to TRBJ1-1; D is uncertain. The CDR3 covers 13 residues. Between the trimmed V and J ends, which lost 4 bases and 1 base, there was a span of 8 bases. Germline assignment: CDR1 SGHRS and CDR2 YFSETQ. The CDR3 sequence: CASSTQANTEAFF. The CDR3 DNA sequence: TGCGCCAGCAGCACGCAGGCGAACACTGAAGCTTTCTTT.

This chain links TRBV4-2 with TRBJ2-7, with D tentatively TRBD1 (6 bases). The CDR3 loop spans 14 amino acids. The V end lost 1 base, the J end lost 4 bases, and 11 bases lay between the germline ends. CDR1 and CDR2 (germline): LGHNA, YNFKEQ. The CDR3 DNA reads TGTGCCAGCAGCCAAGCAGTCAGGGGTTACGAGCAGTACTTC. It yields the protein CASSQAVRGYEQYF.